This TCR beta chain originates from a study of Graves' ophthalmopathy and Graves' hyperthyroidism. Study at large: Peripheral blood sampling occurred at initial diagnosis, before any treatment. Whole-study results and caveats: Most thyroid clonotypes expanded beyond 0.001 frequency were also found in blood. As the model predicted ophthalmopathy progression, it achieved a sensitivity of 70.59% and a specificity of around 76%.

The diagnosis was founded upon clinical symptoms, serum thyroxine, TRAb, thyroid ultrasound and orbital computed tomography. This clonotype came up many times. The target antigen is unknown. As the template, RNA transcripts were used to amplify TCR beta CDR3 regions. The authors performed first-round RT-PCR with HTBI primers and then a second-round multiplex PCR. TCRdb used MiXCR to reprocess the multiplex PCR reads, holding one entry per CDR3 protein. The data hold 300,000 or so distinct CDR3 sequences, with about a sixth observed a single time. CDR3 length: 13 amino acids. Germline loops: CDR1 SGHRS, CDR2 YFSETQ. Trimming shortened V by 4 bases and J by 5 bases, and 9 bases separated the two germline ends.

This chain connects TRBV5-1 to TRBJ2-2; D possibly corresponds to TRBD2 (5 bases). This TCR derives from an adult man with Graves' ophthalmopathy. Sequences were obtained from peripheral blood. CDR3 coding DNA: TGCGCCAGCAGCAGAACGGGGACCGGGGAGCTGTTTTTT. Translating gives CASSRTGTGELFF.